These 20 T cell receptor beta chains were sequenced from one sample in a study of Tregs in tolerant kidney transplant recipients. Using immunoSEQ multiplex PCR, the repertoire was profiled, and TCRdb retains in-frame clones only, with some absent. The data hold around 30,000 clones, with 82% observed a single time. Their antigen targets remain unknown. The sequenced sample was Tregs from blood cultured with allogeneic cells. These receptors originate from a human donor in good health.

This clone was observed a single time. The CDR3, as DNA: TGTGCCAGTTGCCAATCCGGCAGGGCCTACGAGCAGTACTTC. Its protein is CASCQSGRAYEQYF. V usage is TRBV7-2 and J usage is TRBJ2-7, with a possible D match to TRBD1 (5 bases). The CDR3 spans 14 residues. V lost 9 bases and J 2 bases, leaving 17 bases between the germline ends. Germline CDR1 reads SGHTA; CDR2 reads FQGNSA.

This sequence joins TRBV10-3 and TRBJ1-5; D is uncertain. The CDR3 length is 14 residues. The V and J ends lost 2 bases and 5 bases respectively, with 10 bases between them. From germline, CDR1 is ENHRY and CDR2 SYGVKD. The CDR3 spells CAISENKGYQPQHF. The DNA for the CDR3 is TGTGCCATCAGTGAGAATAAGGGTTATCAGCCCCAGCATTTT.

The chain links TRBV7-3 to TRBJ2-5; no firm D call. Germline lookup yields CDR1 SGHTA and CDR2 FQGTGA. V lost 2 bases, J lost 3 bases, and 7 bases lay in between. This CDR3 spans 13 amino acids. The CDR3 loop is CASSLGPKETQYF. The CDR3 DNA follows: TGTGCCAGCAGCTTAGGCCCGAAAGAGACCCAGTACTTC.

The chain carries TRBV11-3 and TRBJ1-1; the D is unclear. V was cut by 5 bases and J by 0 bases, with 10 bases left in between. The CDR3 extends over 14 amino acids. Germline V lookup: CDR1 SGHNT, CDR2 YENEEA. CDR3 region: CASSPFLLNTEAFF. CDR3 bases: TGTGCCAGCAGCCCATTTTTACTGAACACTGAAGCTTTCTTT.

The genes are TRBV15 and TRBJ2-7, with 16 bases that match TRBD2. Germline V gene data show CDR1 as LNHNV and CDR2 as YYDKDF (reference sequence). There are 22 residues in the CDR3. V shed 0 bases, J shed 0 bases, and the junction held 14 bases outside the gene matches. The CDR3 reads CATSRDLIAPGLAGGFSYEQYF. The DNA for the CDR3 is TGTGCCACCAGCAGAGATTTAATTGCCCCGGGACTAGCGGGAGGGTTCTCCTACGAGCAGTACTTC.

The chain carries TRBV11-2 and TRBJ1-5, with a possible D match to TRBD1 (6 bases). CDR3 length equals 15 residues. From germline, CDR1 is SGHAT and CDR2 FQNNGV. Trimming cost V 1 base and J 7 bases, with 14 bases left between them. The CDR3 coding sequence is TGTGCCAGCAGCTTAGGCGGGACAAAAGGGCAGCCCCAGCATTTT. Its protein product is CASSLGGTKGQPQHF.

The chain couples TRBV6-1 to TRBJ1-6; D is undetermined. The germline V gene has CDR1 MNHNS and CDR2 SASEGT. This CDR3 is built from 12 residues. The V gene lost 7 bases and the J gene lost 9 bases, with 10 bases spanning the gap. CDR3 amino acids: CASTPGSSPLHF. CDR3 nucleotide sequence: TGTGCCAGCACCCCGGGATCTTCACCCCTCCACTTT.

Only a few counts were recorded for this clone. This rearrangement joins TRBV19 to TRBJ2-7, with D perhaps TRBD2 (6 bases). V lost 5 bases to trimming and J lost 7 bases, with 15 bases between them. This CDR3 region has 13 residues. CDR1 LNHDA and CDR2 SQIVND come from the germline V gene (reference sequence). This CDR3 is CASSAGRMGEQYF. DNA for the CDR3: TGTGCCAGTAGTGCGGGACGGATGGGGGAGCAGTACTTC.

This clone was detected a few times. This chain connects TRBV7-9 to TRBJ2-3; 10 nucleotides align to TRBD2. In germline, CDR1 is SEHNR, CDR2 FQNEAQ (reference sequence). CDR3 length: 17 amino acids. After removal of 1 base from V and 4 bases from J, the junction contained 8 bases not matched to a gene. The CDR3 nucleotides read TGTGCCAGCAGCTTAGGCTTGAGCGGGGGGGCCGCAGATACGCAGTATTTT. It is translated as CASSLGLSGGAADTQYF.

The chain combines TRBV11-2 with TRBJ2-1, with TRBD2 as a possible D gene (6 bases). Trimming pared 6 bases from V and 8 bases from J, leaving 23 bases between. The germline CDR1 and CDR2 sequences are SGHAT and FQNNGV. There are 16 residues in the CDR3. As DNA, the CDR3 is TGTGCCAGCAGAGCGTTAGCGGAGTCCTCAAGGGATGAGCAGTTCTTC. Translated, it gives CASRALAESSRDEQFF.

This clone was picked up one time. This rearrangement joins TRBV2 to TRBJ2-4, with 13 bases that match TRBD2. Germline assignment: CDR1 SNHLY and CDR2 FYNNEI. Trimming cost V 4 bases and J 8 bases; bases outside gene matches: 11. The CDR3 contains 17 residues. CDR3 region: CASSGITSGGATDIQYF. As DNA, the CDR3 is TGTGCCAGCAGTGGCATTACTAGCGGGGGGGCAACCGACATTCAGTACTTC.

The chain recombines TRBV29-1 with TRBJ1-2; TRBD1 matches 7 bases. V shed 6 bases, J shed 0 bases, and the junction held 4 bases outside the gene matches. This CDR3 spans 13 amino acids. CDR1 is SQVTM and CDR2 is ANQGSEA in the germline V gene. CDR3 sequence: CSVAGGANYGYTF. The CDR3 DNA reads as TGCAGCGTCGCAGGGGGGGCTAACTATGGCTACACCTTC.

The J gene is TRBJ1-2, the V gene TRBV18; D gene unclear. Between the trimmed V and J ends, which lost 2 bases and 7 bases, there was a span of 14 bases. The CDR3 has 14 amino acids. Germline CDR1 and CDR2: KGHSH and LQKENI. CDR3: CASSPSGLGGGYTF. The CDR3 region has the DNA TGTGCCAGCTCACCAAGTGGCCTAGGAGGTGGCTACACCTTC.

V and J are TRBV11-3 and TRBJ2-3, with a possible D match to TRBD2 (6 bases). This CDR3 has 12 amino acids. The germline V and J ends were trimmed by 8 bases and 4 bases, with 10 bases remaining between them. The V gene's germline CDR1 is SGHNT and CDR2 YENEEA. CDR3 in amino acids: CASRLGSDTQYF. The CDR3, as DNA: TGTGCCAGCCGACTAGGATCAGATACGCAGTATTTT.

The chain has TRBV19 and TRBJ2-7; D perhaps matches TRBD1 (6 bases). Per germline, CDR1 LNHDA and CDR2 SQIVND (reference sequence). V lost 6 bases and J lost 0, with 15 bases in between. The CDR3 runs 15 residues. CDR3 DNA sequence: TGTGCCAGTAGGCCTCAGGGGCGTCGCTCCTACGAGCAGTACTTC. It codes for CASRPQGRRSYEQYF.

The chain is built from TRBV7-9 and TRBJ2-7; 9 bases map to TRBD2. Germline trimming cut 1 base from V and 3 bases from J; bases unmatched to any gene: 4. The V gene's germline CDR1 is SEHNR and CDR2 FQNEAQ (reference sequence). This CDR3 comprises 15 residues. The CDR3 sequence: CASSLVSGGIYEQYF. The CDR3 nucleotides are TGTGCCAGCAGCTTAGTAAGCGGGGGGATCTACGAGCAGTACTTC.

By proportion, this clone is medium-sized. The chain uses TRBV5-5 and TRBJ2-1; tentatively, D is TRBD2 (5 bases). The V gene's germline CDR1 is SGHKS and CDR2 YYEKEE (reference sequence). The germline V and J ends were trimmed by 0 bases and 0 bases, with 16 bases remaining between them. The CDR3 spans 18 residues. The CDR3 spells CASSLAGQRSSSYNEQFF. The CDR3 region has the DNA TGTGCCAGCAGCTTGGCCGGGCAGCGGTCGAGCTCCTACAATGAGCAGTTCTTC. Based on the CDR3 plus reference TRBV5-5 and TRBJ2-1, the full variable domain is DAGVTQSPTHLIKTRGQQVTLRCSPISGHKSVSWYQQVLGQGPQFIFQYYEKEERGRGNFPDRFSARQFPNYSSELNVNALLLGDSALYLCASSLAGQRSSSYNEQFFGPGTRLTVL.

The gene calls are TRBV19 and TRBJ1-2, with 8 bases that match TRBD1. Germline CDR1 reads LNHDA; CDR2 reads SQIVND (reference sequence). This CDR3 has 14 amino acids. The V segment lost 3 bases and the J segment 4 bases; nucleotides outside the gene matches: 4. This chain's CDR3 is CASSIDRGGYGYTF. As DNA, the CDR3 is TGTGCCAGTAGTATCGACAGGGGAGGCTATGGCTACACCTTC. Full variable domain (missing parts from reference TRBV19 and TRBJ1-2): DGGITQSPKYLFRKEGQNVTLSCEQNLNHDAMYWYRQDPGQGLRLIYYSQIVNDFQKGDIAEGYSVSREKKESFPLTVTSAQKNPTAFYLCASSIDRGGYGYTFGSGTRLTVV.

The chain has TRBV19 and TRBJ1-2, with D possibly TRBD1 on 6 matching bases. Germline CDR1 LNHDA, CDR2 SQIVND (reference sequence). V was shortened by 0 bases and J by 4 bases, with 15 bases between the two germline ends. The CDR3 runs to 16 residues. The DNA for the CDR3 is TGTGCCAGTAGTATAGATACGGGGGGGACACCCTATGGCTACACCTTC. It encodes CASSIDTGGTPYGYTF.

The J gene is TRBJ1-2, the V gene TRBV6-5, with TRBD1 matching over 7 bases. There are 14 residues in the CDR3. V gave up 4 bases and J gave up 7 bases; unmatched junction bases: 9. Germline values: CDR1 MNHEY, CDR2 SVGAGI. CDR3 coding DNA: TGTGCCAGCAGTTTACCGACAGGGCGAGGTGGCTACACCTTC. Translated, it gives CASSLPTGRGGYTF.